What follows are 29 T cell receptor beta chains derived from one specimen sequenced in a study of OX40 agonist ivuxolimab in advanced cancers. Data came from immunoSEQ multiplex PCR; TCRdb stores just in-frame clones and leaves some out. The sample shows 74,000 or so clones, about 85% of them seen only once. Specimen: CD4+ or CD8+ T cells sorted from blood, collected in a trial of the OX40 agonist ivuxolimab. Receptor source: an adult with an advanced solid tumor such as melanoma, head and neck, liver or kidney cancer.

This clone was counted between two and nine times. The rearrangement joins TRBV19 to TRBJ2-1, with D possibly being TRBD2 (6 bases). This CDR3 has 15 amino acids. Germline V gene lookup returns CDR1 LNHDA and CDR2 SQIVND (reference sequence). Trimming removed 7 bases at V and 0 bases at J, with 13 bases between. CDR3: CASKTAGASYNEQFF. CDR3 coding DNA: TGTGCCAGTAAGACAGCGGGCGCCTCCTACAATGAGCAGTTCTTC. Drawing the rest from reference TRBV19 and TRBJ2-1, the complete variable domain is DGGITQSPKYLFRKEGQNVTLSCEQNLNHDAMYWYRQDPGQGLRLIYYSQIVNDFQKGDIAEGYSVSREKKESFPLTVTSAQKNPTAFYLCASKTAGASYNEQFFGPGTRLTVL.

This chain joins TRBV9 and TRBJ2-2; D remains unclear. The CDR3 sequence is 12 residues long. V gave up 1 base and J gave up 6 bases, with 4 bases separating them. CDR1 is SGDLS and CDR2 is YYNGEE in the germline V gene. The DNA for the CDR3 is TGTGCCAGCAGCGTATCTTCCGGGGAGCTGTTTTTT. The encoded protein is CASSVSSGELFF.

The CDR3 nucleotides read TGTGCCAGCAGCTCCGACAGGGAAACCTACGAGCAGTACTTC. Its protein is CASSSDRETYEQYF. The chain has TRBV9 and TRBJ2-7; 7 bases map to TRBD1. The junction had 6 bases not matched to a gene; V was cut back by 4 bases and J by 2 bases. Looked up from germline, CDR1 is SGDLS and CDR2 is YYNGEE. The CDR3 has 14 amino acids.

V is TRBV6-5 and J is TRBJ1-1; D gene unclear. The CDR3 extends over 15 amino acids. V was shortened by 2 bases and J by 0 bases, with 10 bases between the two germline ends. Germline V gene sequence: CDR1 MNHEY, CDR2 SVGAGI. CDR3 nucleotide sequence: TGTGCCAGCAGTTACGGGCGGTCCATGAACACTGAAGCTTTCTTT. It specifies CASSYGRSMNTEAFF.

This chain connects TRBV5-1 to TRBJ2-5; the match to TRBD2 covers 9 bases. Germline CDR1 is SGHRS and CDR2 is YFSETQ. J was trimmed by 4 bases and V by 0 bases; bases with no gene match: 7. The CDR3 runs 16 residues. CDR3 nucleotides: TGCGCCAGCAGCTTGGTCGCTAGCGGGATATTAGAGACCCAGTACTTC. It translates to CASSLVASGILETQYF.

J is TRBJ2-1 and V is TRBV11-3; TRBD2 agrees at 7 bases. The CDR3 spans 15 residues. V lost 2 bases to trimming and J lost 5 bases; unmatched junction nucleotides: 6. Germline lookup yields CDR1 SGHNT and CDR2 YENEEA. CDR3 loop: CASSLRRGSDNEQFF. The CDR3, as DNA: TGTGCCAGCAGCTTAAGGCGGGGGTCCGACAATGAGCAGTTCTTC.

This chain uses TRBV11-2 with TRBJ2-3, with D possibly being TRBD1 (6 bases). Germline values: CDR1 SGHAT, CDR2 FQNNGV. The CDR3 contains 15 residues. Trimming removed 3 bases from V and 2 bases from J, with 12 bases in between. The CDR3 sequence is CASSFFRGNTDTQYF. DNA of the CDR3: TGTGCCAGCAGCTTTTTCAGGGGAAACACAGATACGCAGTATTTT.

The chain joins TRBV7-9 to TRBJ1-5; no definite D call. V lost 1 base and J lost 6, with 7 bases in between. Germline V gene sequence: CDR1 SEHNR, CDR2 FQNEAQ (reference sequence). This CDR3 has 13 residues. CDR3 loop: CASSLEGFQPQHF. DNA of the CDR3: TGTGCCAGCAGCTTAGAAGGGTTTCAGCCCCAGCATTTT.

The V and J genes are TRBV4-1 and TRBJ2-4, with 10 bases fitting TRBD2. The ends lost 0 bases at V and 4 bases at J; junction bases unmatched: 3. The CDR3 covers 16 residues. Germline lookup yields CDR1 MGHRA and CDR2 YSYEKL. The CDR3 here is CASSQESGRVKNIQYF. The CDR3 bases are TGCGCCAGCAGCCAAGAAAGCGGGAGGGTAAAAAACATTCAGTACTTC.

The rearrangement links TRBV2 to TRBJ2-1, with D uncertain. The CDR3 has 13 residues. Trimming removed 5 bases at V and 1 base at J, with 6 bases between. Looked up from germline, CDR1 is SNHLY and CDR2 is FYNNEI. DNA of the CDR3: TGTGCCAGCAGTAGAGAATCCTACAATGAGCAGTTCTTC. As protein: CASSRESYNEQFF.

CDR3: CASSIGTLETQYF. The CDR3 bases are TGTGCCAGTAGTATAGGGACTCTAGAGACCCAGTACTTC. The gene calls are TRBV19 and TRBJ2-5, with a weak D call TRBD2 (5 bases). Germline V lookup: CDR1 LNHDA, CDR2 SQIVND (reference sequence). V was shortened by 1 base and J by 4 bases, with 7 bases between the two germline ends. The CDR3 is 13 residues long.

In DNA, the CDR3 is TGTGCCAGCAGTCTCTCGGTCGGGTTTCGGGCAACTAATGAAAAACTGTTTTTT. Translated, it gives CASSLSVGFRATNEKLFF. The chain is built from TRBV7-9 and TRBJ1-4; D not certain. The V gene's germline CDR1 is SEHNR and CDR2 FQNEAQ (reference sequence). The CDR3 has 18 residues. V was pared by 6 bases and J by 0 bases, with 20 bases between.

J is TRBJ2-7 and V is TRBV7-2; 8 bases agree with TRBD2. V dropped 5 bases and J dropped 5; count of bases not matched to a gene: 5. The CDR3 is made up of 13 amino acids. Germline V gene sequence: CDR1 SGHTA, CDR2 FQGNSA. The CDR3 protein is CASSGSGGDEQYF. The CDR3 nucleotides are TGTGCCAGCAGCGGCAGCGGGGGCGACGAGCAGTACTTC.

This chain connects TRBV6-6 to TRBJ2-3; D is ambiguous. V shed 6 bases and J shed 5 bases, with 15 bases lying between them. Germline lookup yields CDR1 MNHNY and CDR2 SVGAGI (reference sequence). This CDR3 has 14 residues. The CDR3 is CASRELLLGDTQYF. The CDR3 region has the DNA TGTGCCAGCAGGGAATTACTATTGGGAGATACGCAGTATTTT.

This chain uses TRBV4-1 with TRBJ1-1, with D possibly matching TRBD1 (5 bases). Germline V lookup: CDR1 MGHRA, CDR2 YSYEKL. This CDR3 has 14 residues. V was pared by 2 bases and J by 5 bases, with 12 bases between. Written as DNA, the CDR3 is TGCGCCAGCAGCCAAACAGGTTTTGGTACTGAAGCTTTCTTT. As protein: CASSQTGFGTEAFF.

This clone was seen more than once but under ten times. This chain uses TRBV14 with TRBJ2-3; 11 bases match TRBD1. V shed 1 base, J shed 3 bases, and the junction held 3 bases outside the gene matches. Per the germline V gene, CDR1 is SGHDN and CDR2 is FVKESK. This CDR3 comprises 16 residues. In nucleotides, the CDR3 is TGTGCCAGCAGCCAAGGGACAGGGGGCGGAACAGATACGCAGTATTTT. Translating it yields CASSQGTGGGTDTQYF.

The chain uses TRBV6-5 and TRBJ2-2; possible D gene TRBD1, 6 bases. Germline V CDR1 and CDR2: MNHEY, SVGAGI. The V end was cut by 4 bases, the J end by 1 base, with 10 bases between. The CDR3 spans 15 residues. CDR3 DNA sequence: TGTGCCAGCAGTTGGGGACACCTGAACACCGGGGAGCTGTTTTTT. As protein: CASSWGHLNTGELFF.

The rearrangement uses TRBV7-2 and TRBJ1-1; D possibly corresponds to TRBD1 (5 bases). V lost 2 bases, J lost 4 bases, and 14 bases lay in between. This CDR3 region has 15 residues. Germline V gene sequence: CDR1 SGHTA, CDR2 FQGNSA. As DNA, the CDR3 is TGTGCCAGCAGCTTAAAGGGGAGCCCTTTCACTGAAGCTTTCTTT. Translating gives CASSLKGSPFTEAFF.

This chain connects TRBV18 to TRBJ2-1; D not resolved. The germline V gene encodes CDR1 KGHSH and CDR2 LQKENI. With 1 base removed from V and 8 bases from J, the gap between germline ends came to 9 bases. This CDR3 has 13 amino acids. Here the CDR3 DNA reads TGTGCCAGCTCACCACAGGAAGGCCATGAGCAGTTCTTC. It is translated as CASSPQEGHEQFF.

This chain connects TRBV19 to TRBJ1-1; tentative D call: TRBD1 (5 bases). V gave up 1 base and J gave up 3 bases, with 9 bases separating them. This CDR3 is 14 amino acids long. Germline V gives CDR1 LNHDA, CDR2 SQIVND (reference sequence). CDR3 residues: CASSIGGAYTEAFF. CDR3 DNA sequence: TGTGCCAGTAGTATAGGAGGGGCTTACACTGAAGCTTTCTTT.

The chain has TRBV9 and TRBJ2-2; D gene unclear. V gave up 7 bases and J gave up 6 bases, with 13 bases separating them. The CDR3 spans 13 residues. Germline V CDR1 and CDR2: SGDLS, YYNGEE. CDR3 in amino acids: CASGQLHSGELFF. The CDR3 DNA reads TGTGCCAGCGGCCAACTCCACTCCGGGGAGCTGTTTTTT.

This clone was recorded a few times. The chain is built from TRBV7-2 and TRBJ1-6, with D uncertain. V was shortened by 1 base and J by 7 bases, with 8 bases between the two germline ends. Germline assignment: CDR1 SGHTA and CDR2 FQGNSA. CDR3 length: 14 amino acids. The CDR3 region is CASSLEGNNSPLHF. Here the CDR3 DNA reads TGTGCCAGCAGCTTAGAAGGGAACAATTCACCCCTCCACTTT.

The V call is TRBV13, the J call TRBJ1-2, with 10 bases identical to TRBD1. Germline CDR1 is PRHDT and CDR2 is FYEKMQ (reference sequence). V gave up 6 bases and J gave up 4 bases; unmatched junction bases: 5. The CDR3 has 14 residues. The CDR3 loop is CASRRQGAGYGYTF. CDR3 sequence (DNA): TGTGCCAGCAGGAGACAGGGGGCAGGCTATGGCTACACCTTC.

The chain has TRBV20-1 and TRBJ2-4; the D is unclear. The CDR3 length is 11 residues. V lost 3 bases and J lost 7, with 7 bases in between. The V gene's germline CDR1 is DFQATT and CDR2 SNEGSKA (reference sequence). The CDR3 DNA is TGCAGTGCTAGTTCCGGGAACATTCAGTACTTC. Protein: CSASSGNIQYF.

The J gene is TRBJ2-3, the V gene TRBV4-1, with TRBD2 matching 10 bases. Losses at the gene ends were 0 bases for V and 3 bases for J; bases not matched to a gene: 6. CDR3 length equals 17 residues. CDR1 and CDR2 (germline): MGHRA, YSYEKL. The CDR3 DNA is TGCGCCAGCAGCCAAGAGGCCCCTAGCGGGAGAACAGATACGCAGTATTTT. The encoded protein is CASSQEAPSGRTDTQYF.

This chain joins TRBV2 and TRBJ1-5, with TRBD1 matching over 9 bases. The CDR3 has 15 residues. Germline CDR1 and CDR2: SNHLY and FYNNEI. V dropped 10 bases and J dropped 3; count of bases not matched to a gene: 10. CDR3 DNA: TGTGCCACCATTCCCGGGACAGGGCCCAATCAGCCCCAGCATTTT. It specifies CATIPGTGPNQPQHF. The full variable domain, its missing parts supplied by reference TRBV2 and TRBJ1-5, is EPEVTQTPSHQVTQMGQEVILRCVPISNHLYFYWYRQILGQKVEFLVSFYNNEISEKSEIFDDQFSVERPDGSNFTLKIRSTKLEDSAMYFCATIPGTGPNQPQHFGDGTRLSIL.

This rearrangement joins TRBV19 to TRBJ2-7; a possible D gene is TRBD1 (6 bases). Germline V gene lookup returns CDR1 LNHDA and CDR2 SQIVND (reference sequence). This CDR3 is built from 16 residues. Trimming left V 7 bases short and J 4 bases short, with 23 bases between. The CDR3 loop is CASTLAHGQRSYEQYF. The CDR3 region has the DNA TGTGCCAGTACCCTCGCACACGGACAGCGTAGTTACGAGCAGTACTTC.

This clone was detected only once. For the CDR3, the DNA is TGCGCCAGCAGCTTTGGGCCTAGCGGGGGGGCCAAAGGCAATGAGCAGTTCTTC. Amino acids: CASSFGPSGGAKGNEQFF. The chain carries TRBV5-1 and TRBJ2-1; 12 bases line up with TRBD2. The CDR3 is made up of 18 amino acids. Germline V gives CDR1 SGHRS, CDR2 YFSETQ. J gave up 6 bases and V 2 bases, and 12 bases lay outside the gene matches.

This clone has a handful of counts. CDR3 residues: CASSSTSRGSYEQYF. The DNA of the CDR3 is TGTGCCAGTAGTTCTACTAGCCGGGGGTCCTACGAGCAGTACTTC. The chain links TRBV19 to TRBJ2-7; D is perhaps TRBD2 (6 bases). The ends were cut back, 5 bases at V and 1 base at J, with 15 bases in the middle. This CDR3 has 15 amino acids. Per the germline V gene, CDR1 is LNHDA and CDR2 is SQIVND (reference sequence).